The 30 T cell receptor beta chains below come from one sample, sequenced in a study of blood T cell repertoires in COVID-19. Profiling relied on immunoSEQ multiplex PCR, and the TCRdb table lists in-frame clones only, not all of them. The sample has 90,000 to 120,000 clones; roughly 90% are singletons. Input material: peripheral blood. These receptors were taken from a man between 65 and 85 years old with acute or convalescent COVID-19.

V gene TRBV13 combines with J gene TRBJ1-1, with D maybe TRBD1 (6 bases). The CDR3 is made up of 15 amino acids. CDR1 is PRHDT, CDR2 FYEKMQ, per germline (reference sequence). V was pared by 6 bases and J by 2 bases, with 16 bases between. CDR3 nucleotides: TGTGCCAGCAGTCGCCCAGGGGATCTCAACACTGAAGCTTTCTTT. Its translation is CASSRPGDLNTEAFF.

The chain carries TRBV19 and TRBJ1-5, with D hard to call. The germline gives CDR1 LNHDA, CDR2 SQIVND (reference sequence). The V end was cut by 3 bases, the J end by 1 base, with 13 bases between. The CDR3 contains 16 residues. Written as DNA, the CDR3 is TGTGCCAGTAGTATCAAGGGAGGGAGAAGCAATCAGCCCCAGCATTTT. This encodes CASSIKGGRSNQPQHF.

The gene calls are TRBV19 and TRBJ2-1, with 8 bases fitting TRBD2. CDR3 size: 16 residues. V gave up 5 bases and J gave up 1 base; unmatched junction bases: 7. CDR1 LNHDA and CDR2 SQIVND come from the germline V gene (reference sequence). This CDR3 is CASSPRLANSYNEQFF. CDR3 in DNA: TGTGCCAGTAGTCCTCGACTAGCGAATTCCTACAATGAGCAGTTCTTC.

The chain uses TRBV10-3 and TRBJ1-6; D is unclear. The germline V gene encodes CDR1 ENHRY and CDR2 SYGVKD. The CDR3 spans 15 residues. V dropped 6 bases and J dropped 7 bases, with 16 bases sitting between them. This CDR3 reads CAIRADLGLNSPLHF. The CDR3 nucleotides are TGTGCCATCAGGGCCGATCTGGGCCTAAATTCACCCCTCCACTTT.

The CDR3 region is CASSLRSYGRGEDNEQFF. CDR3 in DNA: TGTGCCAGCAGCTTAAGATCCTATGGCAGGGGGGAGGACAATGAGCAGTTCTTC. The J gene is TRBJ2-1, the V gene TRBV11-2, with D perhaps TRBD1 (7 bases). CDR1 is SGHAT, CDR2 FQNNGV, per germline. The CDR3 is made up of 18 amino acids. The V end was cut by 2 bases, the J end by 5 bases, with 22 bases between. Together with reference TRBV11-2 and TRBJ2-1, the CDR3 gives the full variable domain: EAGVAQSPRYKIIEKRQSVAFWCNPISGHATLYWYQQILGQGPKLLIQFQNNGVVDDSQLPKDRFSAERLKGVDSTLKIQPAKLEDSAVYLCASSLRSYGRGEDNEQFFGPGTRLTVL.

This clone turned up a few times. At one of its ends the junction is not consistent with the germline gene, which may arise from a read error. J is TRBJ2-2 and V is TRBV7-7; no reliable D call. Germline V CDR1 and CDR2: SSHAT, FNYEAQ (reference sequence). The CDR3 length is 16 residues. Here the CDR3 reads CASSLYSPPNTGELFF. The CDR3 DNA reads as TGTGCTAGCAGCTTATATTCCCCCCCCAACACCGGGGAGCTGTTTTTT.

The CDR3 loop reads CSAPTSGTETQYF. Written as DNA, the CDR3 is TGCAGCGCTCCGACTAGCGGGACTGAGACCCAGTACTTC. J is TRBJ2-5 and V is TRBV29-1; 11 bases fit TRBD2. Trimming removed 7 bases from V and 5 bases from J; junction bases left unmatched: 6. The CDR3 is made up of 13 amino acids. Per germline, CDR1 SQVTM and CDR2 ANQGSEA.

The rearrangement joins TRBV30 to TRBJ1-5; the match to TRBD1 covers 9 bases. CDR1 and CDR2 (germline): GTSNPN, SVGIG (reference sequence). Trimming took 1 base from V and 5 from J; bases not matched to a gene: 9. There are 16 residues in the CDR3. CDR3 DNA sequence: TGTGCCTGGAGTGGGGGGACAGGGTCAGGTTATCAGCCCCAGCATTTT. It translates to CAWSGGTGSGYQPQHF.

The rearrangement links TRBV18 to TRBJ1-4; TRBD1 aligns across 7 bases. V was pared by 3 bases and J by 3 bases, with 4 bases of the junction left unmatched. The germline V gene has CDR1 KGHSH and CDR2 LQKENI. This CDR3 has 15 amino acids. The CDR3 region is CASSPRTGPNEKLFF. Here the CDR3 DNA reads TGTGCCAGCTCACCCCGGACAGGACCTAATGAAAAACTGTTTTTT.

The genes are TRBV30 and TRBJ1-5; D not certain. Germline CDR1 and CDR2: GTSNPN and SVGIG (reference sequence). The V and J ends lost 0 bases and 0 bases respectively, with 9 bases between them. The CDR3 contains 15 residues. The chain's CDR3 is CAWSVKSVSNQPQHF. DNA of the CDR3: TGTGCCTGGAGTGTAAAATCGGTTAGCAATCAGCCCCAGCATTTT.

The V gene is TRBV6-5, the J gene TRBJ1-2; 7 bases line up with TRBD1. Losses at the gene ends were 4 bases for V and 5 bases for J; bases not matched to a gene: 7. This CDR3 has 14 amino acids. Looked up from germline, CDR1 is MNHEY and CDR2 is SVGAGI. CDR3 coding DNA: TGTGCCAGCAGTTGGGCCAGGGGGGAGTATGGCTACACCTTC. Translating gives CASSWARGEYGYTF.

The chain joins TRBV24-1 to TRBJ2-1; D gene uncertain. The V gene's germline CDR1 is KGHDR and CDR2 SFDVKD. The CDR3 loop spans 14 amino acids. The V gene lost 1 base and the J gene lost 2 bases, with 5 bases spanning the gap. The DNA for the CDR3 is TGTGCCACCAGTGATTTTGGGCCCTACAATGAGCAGTTCTTC. Translation: CATSDFGPYNEQFF.

The chain employs TRBV11-2 and TRBJ1-2, with 7 bases fitting TRBD1. CDR1 SGHAT and CDR2 FQNNGV come from the germline V gene. The CDR3 sequence is 14 residues long. With 1 base clipped from V and 6 bases from J, the junction kept 5 bases outside the gene matches. As DNA, the CDR3 is TGTGCCAGCAGCTTAGCGGGGACAGCAAATGGCTACACCTTC. Amino acids: CASSLAGTANGYTF.

Comments on this clone: The same CDR3 also results from other DNA sequences found in this sample. This rearrangement joins TRBV11-3 to TRBJ2-7, with D tentatively TRBD1 (5 bases). Germline V CDR1 and CDR2: SGHNT, YENEEA. The V end lost 2 bases, the J end lost 4 bases, and 6 bases lay between the germline ends. CDR3 length equals 12 residues. CDR3 amino acids: CASSLSGYEQYF. CDR3 nucleotides: TGTGCCAGCAGCTTATCAGGGTACGAGCAGTACTTC.

The chain joins TRBV7-8 to TRBJ1-1; no clear D gene. From germline, CDR1 is SGHVS and CDR2 FQNEAQ. The CDR3 is 14 residues long. V gave up 1 base and J gave up 0 bases, with 6 bases separating them. The CDR3 coding sequence is TGTGCCAGCAGCTTAGTAGTGATGAACACTGAAGCTTTCTTT. It encodes CASSLVVMNTEAFF.

This chain links TRBV5-1 with TRBJ2-5, with no clear D. Trimming took off 4 bases at V and 6 bases at J, with 10 bases between the two ends. The germline V gene has CDR1 SGHRS and CDR2 YFSETQ. CDR3 length: 12 amino acids. The CDR3 region has the DNA TGCGCCAGCAGCAGTAGCTCCCAGACCCAGTACTTC. Translation gives CASSSSSQTQYF.

This clone was recorded once. The chain couples TRBV7-6 to TRBJ2-1; no reliable D call. The CDR3 runs to 14 residues. The V end lost 5 bases, the J end lost 3 bases, and 11 bases lay between the germline ends. Looked up from germline, CDR1 is SGHVS and CDR2 is FNYEAQ. CDR3 coding DNA: TGTGCCAGCAGCCTGAGATCTTACTACAATGAGCAGTTCTTC. It is translated as CASSLRSYYNEQFF.

V gene TRBV5-1 combines with J gene TRBJ2-1; 10 nucleotides agree with TRBD2. V shed 2 bases and J 7 bases; nucleotides not matched to a gene: 3. The CDR3 runs 14 residues. Germline CDR1 and CDR2: SGHRS and YFSETQ. The CDR3 region has the DNA TGCGCCAGCAGCTTATCTAGCGGGAGTAATGAGCAGTTCTTC. Translation gives CASSLSSGSNEQFF.

This clone was seen just once. J is TRBJ1-3 and V is TRBV7-9; no reliable D call. The germline CDR1 and CDR2 sequences are SEHNR and FQNEAQ (reference sequence). The V end lost 2 bases, the J end lost 0 bases, and 5 bases lay between the germline ends. This CDR3 spans 14 amino acids. The CDR3 spells CASSLISSGNTIYF. The CDR3 DNA reads TGTGCCAGCAGCTTAATCAGCTCTGGAAACACCATATATTTT. Full variable domain (rest looked up from reference TRBV7-9 and TRBJ1-3): DTGVSQNPRHKITKRGQNVTFRCDPISEHNRLYWYRQTLGQGPEFLTYFQNEAQLEKSRLLSDRFSAERPKGSFSTLEIQRTEQGDSAMYLCASSLISSGNTIYFGEGSWLTVV.

V and J are TRBV11-2 and TRBJ1-1, with D maybe TRBD1 (5 bases). CDR1 and CDR2 (germline): SGHAT, FQNNGV. The CDR3 spans 15 residues. Trimming pared 1 base from V and 1 base from J, leaving 10 bases between. The CDR3 DNA follows: TGTGCCAGCAGCTTAGCCGGGGGATCGAACACTGAAGCTTTCTTT. Translated, it gives CASSLAGGSNTEAFF.

J is TRBJ2-7 and V is TRBV13; D is uncertain. V gave up 6 bases and J gave up 6 bases, with 18 bases separating them. This CDR3 contains 14 residues. Per germline, CDR1 PRHDT and CDR2 FYEKMQ (reference sequence). The CDR3 DNA follows: TGTGCCAGCAGTAAACGGCAGTCAGGCCGCGAGCAGTACTTC. This gives the protein CASSKRQSGREQYF.

This chain joins TRBV30 and TRBJ2-2; a possible D gene is TRBD1 (7 bases). The CDR3 is made up of 16 amino acids. Germline V gene data show CDR1 as GTSNPN and CDR2 as SVGIG (reference sequence). Trimming shortened V by 4 bases and J by 4 bases, and 19 bases separated the two germline ends. This CDR3 is CAWKEARGAGTGELFF. CDR3 bases: TGTGCCTGGAAGGAGGCCAGGGGGGCAGGCACCGGGGAGCTGTTTTTT. The full variable domain, in which reference TRBV30 and TRBJ2-2 provide the parts outside the CDR3, is SQTIHQWPATLVQPVGSPLSLECTVEGTSNPNLYWYRQAAGRGLQLLFYSVGIGQISSEVPQNLSASRPQDRQFILSSKKLLLSDSGFYLCAWKEARGAGTGELFFGEGSRLTVL.

The chain carries TRBV11-2 and TRBJ2-3; 9 bases are shared with TRBD2. The germline V gene encodes CDR1 SGHAT and CDR2 FQNNGV. V was clipped by 3 bases and J by 1 base; unmatched bases: 5. The CDR3 covers 16 residues. DNA for the CDR3: TGTGCCAGCAGCTTTGTAGCGGGAGTGGGCACAGATACGCAGTATTTT. This gives the protein CASSFVAGVGTDTQYF.

V usage is TRBV23-1 and J usage is TRBJ1-6, with 7 bases fitting TRBD1. TRBV23-1 is an ORF, and what it does is uncertain. J was trimmed by 0 bases and V by 0 bases; bases with no gene match: 8. CDR3 length equals 19 residues. The CDR3 loop reads CASSQSGTEWISYNSPLHF. The CDR3 region has the DNA TGCGCCAGCAGTCAATCGGGGACAGAGTGGATCTCCTATAATTCACCCCTCCACTTT.

For this clone: A read error may account for a junction end that differs from germline. The same CDR3 also results from other DNA sequences found in this sample. This rearrangement joins TRBV11-2 to TRBJ2-7, with TRBD2 as a possible D gene (6 bases). Germline values: CDR1 SGHAT, CDR2 FQNNGV. This CDR3 spans 12 amino acids. The CDR3 DNA reads as TGTGCCAGCAGCCCGACGGGAGTCGAGCAGTACTTT. Residues: CASSPTGVEQYF.

This chain links TRBV3-1 (or the pseudogene TRBV3-2) with TRBJ1-1, with D hard to call. Germline V CDR1 and CDR2: LGHDT, YNNKEL (reference sequence). This CDR3 has 14 amino acids. Trimming took off 4 bases at V and 0 bases at J, with 9 bases between the two ends. The DNA for the CDR3 is TGTGCCAGCAGCCCGCGGTCCCTGAACACTGAAGCTTTCTTT. This codes for CASSPRSLNTEAFF.

The J gene is TRBJ1-5, the V gene TRBV10-3; 7 positions match TRBD1. CDR1 and CDR2 from the germline V gene are ENHRY and SYGVKD. V gave up 3 bases and J gave up 2 bases; unmatched junction bases: 1. The CDR3 covers 14 residues. In nucleotides, the CDR3 is TGTGCCATCAGTGACGACAGGGGCAATCAGCCCCAGCATTTT. Translation gives CAISDDRGNQPQHF.

This rearrangement joins TRBV30 to TRBJ1-2; 7 nucleotides line up with TRBD1. V shed 0 bases, J shed 8 bases, and the junction held 6 bases outside the gene matches. The germline CDR1 and CDR2 sequences are GTSNPN and SVGIG (reference sequence). The CDR3 sequence is 13 residues long. CDR3 amino acids: CAWSVEGAIGYTF. The DNA for the CDR3 is TGTGCCTGGAGTGTAGAGGGGGCGATCGGCTACACCTTC.

The table lists this clone with a count of one. This sequence joins TRBV7-9 and TRBJ1-2, with D maybe TRBD1 (6 bases). Germline V CDR1 and CDR2: SEHNR, FQNEAQ (reference sequence). The CDR3 consists of 13 residues. V lost 5 bases and J lost 4, with 11 bases in between. CDR3 residues: CASSLGQLYGYTF. CDR3 DNA sequence: TGTGCCAGCAGCCTGGGACAACTCTATGGCTACACCTTC.

The chain couples TRBV7-9 to TRBJ1-2; D possibly corresponds to TRBD1 (6 bases). V was clipped by 5 bases and J by 4 bases, with 17 bases between them. Germline CDR1 and CDR2: SEHNR and FQNEAQ (reference sequence). This CDR3 has 15 amino acids. The CDR3 DNA is TGTGCCAGCAGCCCCGCGGACAGAGAGCTCTATGGCTACACCTTC. Its protein product is CASSPADRELYGYTF.